This TCR beta chain emerged from a study of blood T cell repertoires in COVID-19. Study-level information: Some COVID-19 samples were acute and others convalescent; all came from the United States, Italy and Spain. Sources were T cells, B-cell-depleted T cells, or PBMCs; the material itself was cDNA or gDNA.

Original analysis: Reference gene primer amplification gave estimated nucleated cell counts. Sequencing was performed with immunoSEQ multiplex PCR; in TCRdb, only in-frame clones are kept and a portion is missing. That table is the source of V, J and clone size, and D and trimming were worked out from the DNA. Among 55,000 to 90,000 clones, about 88% were seen once, and the ten largest hold under 1.5%. V was pared by 2 bases and J by 4 bases, with 11 bases between. Germline CDR1 and CDR2: SEHNR and FQNEAQ (reference sequence). The CDR3 loop spans 14 amino acids. The chain links TRBV7-9 to TRBJ2-5; possibly TRBD2 for D (5 bases). Sequenced input: peripheral blood. The receptor was derived from a human donor in a cohort sampled during active COVID-19. In DNA form, the CDR3 reads TGTGCCAGCAGCTTAAGCCTAGCCCGAGAGACCCAGTACTTC. Amino acids: CASSLSLARETQYF.